These T cell receptor beta chains were read from a single sample in a study of CD4 T cells in relation to SARS-CoV-2 and coronaviruses. These receptors are not linked to any known antigen. Here immunoSEQ multiplex PCR was the method, and the copy in TCRdb shows in-frame clones only, minus some. Of roughly 17,000 clones listed, 77% are singletons. The sample comprised CD4+ T cells from PBMCs, cultured in vitro. Receptor source: a human donor in good health. The CDR3 runs from the conserved cysteine through the conserved F or W. D genes are given only for firm matches. Clone size appears in some rows only: once, few, many, or a class for an expanded clone.

v_gene	abundance	d_gene	j_gene	CDR3aa	CDR3nt
TRBV4-2	-	TRBD2	TRBJ2-2	CASSQESLAGVGGGELFF	TGTGCCAGCAGCCAAGAGTCACTAGCGGGAGTGGGCGGCGGGGAGCTGTTTTTT
TRBV10-3	few	TRBD1	TRBJ2-7	CASGHGTGYYEQYF	TGTGCCAGCGGCCACGGGACAGGGTACTACGAGCAGTACTTC
TRBV3-1/TRBV3-2	-	-	TRBJ2-1	CASSPAGMGPMEQFF	TGTGCCAGCAGCCCAGCCGGTATGGGGCCAATGGAGCAGTTCTTC
TRBV28	-	-	TRBJ2-7	CASSTTSPPYEQYF	TGTGCCAGCAGTACGACATCTCCGCCCTACGAGCAGTACTTC
TRBV6-5	-	-	TRBJ2-5	CASSSGHNQETQYF	TGTGCCAGCAGTTCCGGACACAACCAAGAGACCCAGTACTTC
TRBV14	once	-	TRBJ2-1	CASSQGTGWGLYNEQFF	TGTGCCAGCAGCCAAGGAACGGGTTGGGGACTTTACAATGAGCAGTTCTTC
TRBV3-1/TRBV3-2	-	-	TRBJ1-6	CASSPRWKTLSYNSPLHF	TGTGCCAGCAGCCCACGGTGGAAGACACTCTCCTATAATTCACCCCTCCACTTT
TRBV5-1	-	-	TRBJ2-1	CASSHGGVDNEQFF	TGCGCCAGCAGCCACGGTGGGGTTGACAATGAGCAGTTCTTC
TRBV7-3	-	TRBD1	TRBJ2-3	CASNSGQGPTDTQYF	TGTGCCAGCAACTCGGGACAGGGGCCCACAGATACGCAGTATTTT
TRBV5-1	-	-	TRBJ2-7	CASSLAFSYGQEVYEQYF	TGCGCCAGCAGCTTGGCCTTTTCATACGGTCAGGAGGTCTACGAGCAGTACTTC
TRBV5-1	-	-	TRBJ2-3	CASRDPGTSSTDTQYF	TGCGCCAGCAGGGACCCCGGGACTTCTAGCACAGATACGCAGTATTTT
TRBV10-3	few	TRBD1	TRBJ1-6	CAIRDRISGSPLHF	TGTGCCATCAGGGACAGGATCTCGGGATCACCCCTCCACTTT
TRBV6-5	-	-	TRBJ2-7	CASSLWTVSSYEQYF	TGTGCCAGCAGCCTGTGGACGGTAAGCTCCTACGAGCAGTACTTC
TRBV5-4	-	TRBD2	TRBJ2-2	CASHSGLAEAGELFF	TGTGCCAGCCATTCGGGACTAGCGGAGGCCGGGGAGCTGTTTTTT
TRBV21-1	-	-	TRBJ2-5	CARTGGRETQYF	TGTGCCAGGACAGGGGGCCGGGAGACCCAGTACTTC
TRBV9	-	-	TRBJ1-3	CASSVVGAPGNTIYF	TGTGCCAGCAGCGTAGTGGGGGCGCCTGGAAACACCATATATTTT
TRBV5-1	few	-	TRBJ1-3	CASSLAGDRNSGNTIYF	TGCGCCAGCAGCTTGGCCGGAGACAGGAACTCTGGAAACACCATATATTTT
TRBV11-2	-	TRBD1	TRBJ2-1	CASSQRTGPGNEQFF	TGTGCCAGCAGCCAAAGGACAGGGCCTGGCAATGAGCAGTTCTTC
TRBV7-3	-	-	TRBJ2-2	CASSLEPTGELFF	TGTGCCAGCAGCTTAGAGCCGACCGGGGAGCTGTTTTTT
TRBV12-3/TRBV12-4	-	-	TRBJ2-1	CASTRDRNEQFF	TGTGCCAGCACCCGCGACAGGAATGAGCAGTTCTTC
TRBV6-4	once	-	TRBJ1-5	CASSLGSNQPQHF	TGTGCCAGCAGTCTTGGTTCGAATCAGCCCCAGCATTTT
TRBV7-3	-	-	TRBJ2-3	CASSLVPGQLGNTQYF	TGTGCCAGCAGCCTCGTACCGGGACAACTCGGGAATACGCAGTATTTT
TRBV18	-	-	TRBJ1-1	CASSLQGMDTEAFF	TGTGCCAGCTCACTACAGGGTATGGACACTGAAGCTTTCTTT
TRBV11-2	-	-	TRBJ1-4	CASSRPWGDRNEKLFF	TGTGCCAGCAGCCGCCCTTGGGGGGACCGTAATGAAAAACTGTTTTTT
TRBV12-3/TRBV12-4	few	-	TRBJ2-5	CASSLVSGTQYF	TGTGCCAGCAGTTTAGTTTCCGGGACCCAGTACTTC
TRBV21-1	-	-	TRBJ2-7	CASSKDGGGGLYEQYF	TGTGCCAGCAGCAAAGATGGGGGTGGGGGCCTCTACGAGCAGTACTTC
TRBV2	-	TRBD1	TRBJ1-4	CASRPTGGHGKLFF	TGTGCCAGCCGACCGACAGGGGGCCACGGAAAACTGTTTTTT
TRBV19	-	-	TRBJ2-3	CASRVQVSTDTQYF	TGTGCCAGTCGGGTACAGGTTAGCACAGATACGCAGTATTTT
TRBV10-1	-	-	TRBJ1-5	CARRRWDRQPQHF	TGCGCCCGCCGCCGGTGGGATCGACAGCCCCAGCATTTT
TRBV3-1/TRBV3-2	few	-	TRBJ1-1	CASSLTLQGGPGGTEAFF	TGTGCCAGCAGCCTCACACTACAAGGCGGCCCGGGGGGGACTGAAGCTTTCTTT
TRBV20-1	-	-	TRBJ2-3	CSARGTDTQYF	TGCAGTGCTAGAGGCACAGATACGCAGTATTTT
TRBV28	few	TRBD1	TRBJ2-7	CASTSGQGHEQYF	TGTGCCAGCACCTCTGGACAGGGTCACGAGCAGTACTTC
TRBV19	-	TRBD1	TRBJ1-1	CASSRYTGGTEAFF	TGTGCCAGTAGTAGATACACAGGGGGCACTGAAGCTTTCTTT
TRBV19	-	TRBD2	TRBJ2-7	CASSNLAGYEQYF	TGTGCCAGTAGTAACCTAGCGGGATACGAGCAGTACTTC
TRBV19	once	TRBD1	TRBJ1-5	CASSIDQAGGQPQHF	TGTGCCAGTAGTATAGATCAGGCAGGGGGTCAGCCCCAGCATTTT
TRBV3-1/TRBV3-2	few	-	TRBJ1-3	CASSPRKGSGNTIYF	TGTGCCAGCAGCCCCCGAAAGGGATCTGGAAACACCATATATTTT
TRBV2	-	TRBD1	TRBJ2-7	CASRQRTGTFYEQYF	TGTGCCAGCAGACAGAGGACAGGGACCTTCTACGAGCAGTACTTC
TRBV7-9	-	-	TRBJ1-5	CASSLADQPQHF	TGTGCCAGCAGCCTTGCGGATCAGCCCCAGCATTTT
TRBV6-5	-	-	TRBJ2-3	CASSYGPRGDTQYF	TGTGCCAGCAGTTATGGGCCTCGTGGAGATACGCAGTATTTT
TRBV2	once	TRBD1	TRBJ1-1	CASNRDRIQSEAFF	TGTGCCAGCAATAGGGACAGGATACAATCTGAAGCTTTCTTT
TRBV18	-	-	TRBJ1-2	CASSPRTEYTLGYTF	TGTGCCAGCTCACCACGGACAGAATACACCTTGGGCTACACCTTC
TRBV30	-	-	TRBJ2-6	CAWKVSGANVLTF	TGTGCCTGGAAAGTCTCTGGGGCCAACGTCCTGACTTTC
TRBV7-3	-	-	TRBJ2-3	CASSLTQGRPDTQYF	TGTGCCAGCAGCTTAACACAGGGTCGGCCAGATACGCAGTATTTT
TRBV5-4	-	-	TRBJ1-1	CASSSTPAMITEAFF	TGTGCCAGCAGCTCGACCCCGGCCATGATCACTGAAGCTTTCTTT
TRBV29-1	-	TRBD2	TRBJ2-7	CSVDPAGVGYEQYF	TGCAGCGTTGACCCAGCGGGAGTAGGCTACGAGCAGTACTTC
TRBV28	-	-	TRBJ2-7	CATTPGRAYEQYF	TGTGCCACCACCCCGGGACGGGCCTACGAGCAGTACTTC
TRBV6-1	-	-	TRBJ2-7	CASSEAVDSLSYEQYF	TGTGCCAGCAGTGAAGCGGTGGACAGCCTCTCCTACGAGCAGTACTTC
TRBV29-1	-	-	TRBJ1-1	CSAITGTAEAFF	TGCAGCGCTATAACAGGGACCGCTGAAGCTTTCTTT
TRBV6-6	few	TRBD2	TRBJ2-3	CASSPLAGVADTQYF	TGTGCCAGCAGCCCACTAGCGGGAGTTGCAGATACGCAGTATTTT
TRBV15	-	TRBD1	TRBJ2-7	CATSRETGGSRIEQYF	TGTGCCACCAGCAGAGAGACAGGGGGCTCGCGGATCGAGCAGTACTTC
TRBV12-5	-	TRBD1	TRBJ1-1	CASGLTGGTEAFF	TGTGCTAGTGGATTGACAGGGGGCACTGAAGCTTTCTTT
TRBV5-1	-	TRBD1	TRBJ2-5	CASSSPGQAAETQYF	TGCGCCAGCAGCTCTCCGGGACAGGCAGCAGAGACCCAGTACTTC
TRBV6-5	-	-	TRBJ1-1	CASTALGVGGTEAFF	TGTGCCAGCACGGCCCTCGGAGTGGGAGGCACTGAAGCTTTCTTT
TRBV3-1/TRBV3-2	hyperexpanded	-	TRBJ2-1	CASSWVLAPNSYNEQFF	TGTGCCAGCAGCTGGGTCTTAGCTCCCAACTCCTACAATGAGCAGTTCTTC